This T cell receptor beta chain was recorded in a study of T cell changes during pregnancy in multiple sclerosis. CDR3 size: 16 residues. V was pared by 0 bases and J by 3 bases, with 14 bases between. From germline, CDR1 is SGHRS and CDR2 YFSETQ. Some clones are missing from TCRdb's copy, which holds only in-frame ones; the method was immunoSEQ multiplex PCR. The sample gives tens of thousands of clones, about 88% of which show up once; approximately 1.8% is in the top ten. The V and J genes are TRBV5-1 and TRBJ2-3; tentative D call: TRBD1 (6 bases). Sequencing was performed on peripheral blood, taken after pregnancy. The receptor's source is a female donor with multiple sclerosis, enrolled in a pregnancy study. As DNA, the CDR3 is TGCGCCAGCAGCTTGGACAGGGAGAAGGGTACAGATACGCAGTATTTT. It encodes CASSLDREKGTDTQYF. The full variable domain, rest sourced from reference TRBV5-1 and TRBJ2-3, is KAGVTQTPRYLIKTRGQQVTLSCSPISGHRSVSWYQQTPGQGLQFLFEYFSETQRNKGNFPGRFSGRQFSNSRSEMNVSTLELGDSALYLCASSLDREKGTDTQYFGPGTRLTVL.